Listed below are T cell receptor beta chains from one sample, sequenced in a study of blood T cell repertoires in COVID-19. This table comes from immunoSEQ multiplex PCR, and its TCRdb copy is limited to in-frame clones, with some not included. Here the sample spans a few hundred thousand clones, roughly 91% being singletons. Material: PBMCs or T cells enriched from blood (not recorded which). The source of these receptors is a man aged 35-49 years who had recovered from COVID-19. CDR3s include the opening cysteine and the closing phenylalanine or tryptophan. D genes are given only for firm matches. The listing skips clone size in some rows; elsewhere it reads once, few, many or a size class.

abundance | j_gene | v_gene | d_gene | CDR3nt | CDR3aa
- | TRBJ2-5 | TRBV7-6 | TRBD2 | TGTGCCAGCAGCCGGGGGGGCCGAGAGACCCAGTACTTC | CASSRGGRETQYF
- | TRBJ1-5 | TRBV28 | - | TGTGCCAGCAGTTTAGGTACAGGGAGTCAGCCCCAGCATTTT | CASSLGTGSQPQHF
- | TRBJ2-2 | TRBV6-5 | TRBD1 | TGTGCCAGCAGTTCCCCGGACAGGGCTGGCACCGGGGAGCTGTTTTTT | CASSSPDRAGTGELFF
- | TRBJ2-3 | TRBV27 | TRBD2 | TGTGCCAGCAGTACTAGCGGGAGTTTTCCAGATACGCAGTATTTT | CASSTSGSFPDTQYF
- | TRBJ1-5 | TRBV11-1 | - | TGTGCCAGCAGCTTAGGTGTAAATCAGCCCCAGCATTTT | CASSLGVNQPQHF
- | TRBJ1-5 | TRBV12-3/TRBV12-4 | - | TGTGCCAGCAGTCTGACAGGAAGACAGCCCCAGCATTTT | CASSLTGRQPQHF
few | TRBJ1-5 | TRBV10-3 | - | TGTGCCATCGGCGAAGAAGGGGGCAATCAGCCCCAGCATTTT | CAIGEEGGNQPQHF
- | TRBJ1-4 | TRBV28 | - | TGTGCCAGCAGTTTACGGGGGGGGGCAACTAATGAAAAACTGTTTTTT | CASSLRGGATNEKLFF
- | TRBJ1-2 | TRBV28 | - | TGTGCCAGCAGTTCTAGAGACGCACGGGAAGGCTTTGGCTACACCTTC | CASSSRDAREGFGYTF
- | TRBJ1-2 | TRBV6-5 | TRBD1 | TGTGCCAGCAGTTCCTTGGCGACAGGGGGCAACTATGGCTACACCTTC | CASSSLATGGNYGYTF
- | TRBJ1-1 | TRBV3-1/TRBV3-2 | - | TGTGCCAGCAGCCAAGGGGGGGGCACTGAAGCTTTCTTT | CASSQGGGTEAFF
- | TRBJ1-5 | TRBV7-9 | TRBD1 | TGTGCCAGCAGCTCAACCGGGACAGTGAATCAGCCCCAGCATTTT | CASSSTGTVNQPQHF
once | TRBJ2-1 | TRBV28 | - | TGTGCCAGCAGTTTCAGACATAACAATGAGCAGTTCTTC | CASSFRHNNEQFF
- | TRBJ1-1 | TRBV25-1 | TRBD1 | TGTGCCAGCAGTCGACAGGGGACGAACACTGAAGCTTTCTTT | CASSRQGTNTEAFF
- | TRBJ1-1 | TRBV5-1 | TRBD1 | TGCGCCAGCGAACCGTCCGGGACAGGTAACACTGAAGCTTTCTTT | CASEPSGTGNTEAFF
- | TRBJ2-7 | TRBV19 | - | TGTGCCAGTAGTGTGGACTTTTCAGCATCTCTTCCGTACGAGCAGTACTTC | CASSVDFSASLPYEQYF
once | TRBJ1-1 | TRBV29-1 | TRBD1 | TGCAGCGCTTTGGGACAGGGTCCCACTGAAGCTTTCTTT | CSALGQGPTEAFF
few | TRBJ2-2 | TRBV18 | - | TGTGCCAGCTCAACCGACAGCGGGGAGCTGTTTTTT | CASSTDSGELFF
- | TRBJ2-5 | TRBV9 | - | TGTGCCAGCAGCGTATGGGGAGGGGGGGCTGAAGAGACCCAGTACTTC | CASSVWGGGAEETQYF
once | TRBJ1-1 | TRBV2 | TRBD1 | TGTGCCAGCAGGGAAACAGGGGGTTCGAACACTGAAGCTTTCTTT | CASRETGGSNTEAFF
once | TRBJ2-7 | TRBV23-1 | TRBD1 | TGCGCCAGCCACCCGGCGGGGACAGGGCGTTACGAGCAGTACTTC | CASHPAGTGRYEQYF
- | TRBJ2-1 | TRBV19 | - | TGTGCCAGTAGTTTTGGGAGCTCCTACAATGAGCAGTTCTTC | CASSFGSSYNEQFF
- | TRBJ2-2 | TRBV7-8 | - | TGTGCCAGCAGCTTCACCAGCACCGGGGAGCTGTTTTTT | CASSFTSTGELFF
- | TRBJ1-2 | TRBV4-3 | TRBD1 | TGCGCCAGCAGCCAAGCCCAGGGACAGCTCTACTCCCTTTATGGCTACACCTTC | CASSQAQGQLYSLYGYTF
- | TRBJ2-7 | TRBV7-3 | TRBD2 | TGTGCCAGCAGCTGGGGGACTAGCGGGAGTGGCGAGCAGTACTTC | CASSWGTSGSGEQYF
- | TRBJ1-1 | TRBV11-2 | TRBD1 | TGTGCCAGCAGCTCAAAGAACAGGGGGCTTATTATGATGAACACTGAAGCTTTCTTT | CASSSKNRGLIMMNTEAFF
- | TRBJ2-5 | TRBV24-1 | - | TGTGCCACCAGTGACCCCTTAGAGACCCAGTACTTC | CATSDPLETQYF
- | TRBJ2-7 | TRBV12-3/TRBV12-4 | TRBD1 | TGTGCCAGCAGCCCCGGGACAGGGGAGGAACAGTACTTC | CASSPGTGEEQYF
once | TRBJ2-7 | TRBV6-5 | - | TGTGCCAGCAGTTACTCAACAGGCAAGTACGAGCAGTACTTC | CASSYSTGKYEQYF
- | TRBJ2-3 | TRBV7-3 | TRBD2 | TGTGCCAGCAGCTTAGCTAGCGGGACAGATACGCAGTATTTT | CASSLASGTDTQYF
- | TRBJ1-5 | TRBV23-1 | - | TGCGCCAGCAGTCGTACCGGGACAACCGATAGCAATCAGCCCCAGCATTTT | CASSRTGTTDSNQPQHF
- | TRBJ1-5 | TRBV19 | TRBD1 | TGTGCCAGTAGTACCTGGGACAGCTTTCTCTCGTTTGGTAGCAATCAGCCCCAGCATTTT | CASSTWDSFLSFGSNQPQHF
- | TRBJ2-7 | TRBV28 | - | TGTGCCAGCAGCTACCGACGGGCGGTGGAGGGAAGGTACTTC | CASSYRRAVEGRYF
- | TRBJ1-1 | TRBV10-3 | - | TGTGCCATCAGTGAGGCGCAGGGAAAGGACACTGAAGCTTTCTTT | CAISEAQGKDTEAFF
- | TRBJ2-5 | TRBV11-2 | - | TGTGCCAGCAGCCCCCGGCGGACAGCACAAGAGACCCAGTACTTC | CASSPRRTAQETQYF
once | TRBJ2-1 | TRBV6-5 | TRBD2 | TGTGCCAGCAGTTACTCTGGGACTAGCGGGAGGGAGCAGTTCTTC | CASSYSGTSGREQFF
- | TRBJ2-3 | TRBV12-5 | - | TGTGCTAGTGGTTCCCTGTGGCCGGACAGCACTAGCACAGATACGCAGTATTTT | CASGSLWPDSTSTDTQYF
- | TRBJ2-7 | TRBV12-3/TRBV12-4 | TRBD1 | TGTGCCAGCAGTTTCGGACAGGGCGACGAGCAGTACTTC | CASSFGQGDEQYF